Reported below is one T cell receptor (beta chain). Sequencing used immunoSEQ multiplex PCR; TCRdb keeps in-frame clones, though not all of them. The sample includes a few hundred thousand clones, about 95% of them seen just once. This specimen comes from a study of shared T cell receptors in the human thymus. Trimming stripped 6 bases from V and 5 bases from J, with 4 bases between. Germline values: CDR1 MNHEY, CDR2 SMNVEV (reference sequence). The CDR3 is 10 residues long. This sequence originates from a human donor. Sequenced input: thymocytes. The chain links TRBV27 to TRBJ1-2; D gene uncertain. CDR3 bases: TGTGCCAGCAGCATGTATGGCTACACCTTC. It yields the protein CASSMYGYTF.